Listed below are T cell receptor beta chains from one sample, sequenced in a study of cytomegalovirus exposure and HLA in healthy donors. Here immunoSEQ multiplex PCR was the method, and the copy in TCRdb shows in-frame clones only, minus some. The sample comprises around 300,000 clones, 75% to 90% of which are singletons, and over 1% rests with the top ten. Sequences were obtained from PBMCs. All receptors come from a woman in her thirties in good health and CMV-seropositive. The CDR3 runs from the conserved cysteine through the conserved F or W. The order of the fields is J gene, clone size, D gene, CDR3 length, V gene, CDR3 protein, CDR3 DNA. A D gene is named only where the DNA matches it firmly. Clone size is not always given. Where it is, it says once, few, many or a class for expanded clones.

TRBJ2-7,.,TRBD1,14,TRBV28,CASSPGQGGYEQYF,TGTGCCAGCAGTCCGGGACAGGGCGGCTACGAGCAGTACTTC
TRBJ2-7,.,TRBD2,17,TRBV30,CAWSVRLPSGRAYEQYF,TGTGCCTGGAGTGTACGTCTCCCTAGCGGGAGGGCCTACGAGCAGTACTTC
TRBJ1-5,.,.,13,TRBV4-3,CASSQGRSQPQHF,TGCGCCAGCAGCCAAGGGCGATCTCAGCCCCAGCATTTT
TRBJ1-2,.,.,14,TRBV18,CASSMDGISYGYTF,TGTGCCAGCTCAATGGACGGAATATCCTATGGCTACACCTTC
TRBJ2-3,.,TRBD2,16,TRBV11-3,CASAGGLAGGTDTQYF,TGTGCCAGCGCGGGGGGACTAGCGGGAGGCACAGATACGCAGTATTTT
TRBJ2-7,.,.,15,TRBV13,CASSPRTDLSYEQYF,TGTGCCAGCAGCCCCCGGACTGACCTCTCCTACGAGCAGTACTTC
TRBJ2-3,.,.,15,TRBV19,CASSIADTTGDTQYF,TGTGCCAGTAGTATAGCGGACACGACGGGAGATACGCAGTATTTT
TRBJ2-7,.,TRBD2,15,TRBV5-1,CASSFYSGSVVEQYF,TGCGCCAGCAGCTTCTATAGCGGGAGTGTCGTCGAGCAGTACTTC
TRBJ2-7,.,TRBD2,14,TRBV19,CASSILADPYEQYF,TGTGCCAGTAGTATCCTAGCGGATCCCTACGAGCAGTACTTC
TRBJ2-1,.,.,15,TRBV4-2,CASSQVSDFYNEQFF,TGTGCCAGCAGCCAAGTCTCCGACTTTTACAATGAGCAGTTCTTC
TRBJ1-5,.,TRBD1,15,TRBV27,CASSLTGTGFQPQHF,TGTGCCAGCAGTTTAACCGGGACAGGGTTTCAGCCCCAGCATTTT
TRBJ1-1,.,.,11,TRBV28,CATVGGAETFF,TGTGCCACAGTCGGGGGGGCGGAAACTTTCTTT
TRBJ1-1,.,.,14,TRBV30,CAWMLGGGISEAFF,TGTGCCTGGATGCTTGGTGGGGGTATTAGTGAAGCTTTCTTT
TRBJ2-5,once,TRBD2,15,TRBV27,CASSRRGRGVETQYF,TGTGCCAGCAGTCGGCGAGGGCGGGGGGTAGAGACCCAGTACTTC
TRBJ1-1,.,.,15,TRBV25-1,CASSEYGQLNTEAFF,TGTGCCAGCAGTGAATATGGACAACTGAACACTGAAGCTTTCTTT
TRBJ2-7,once,TRBD1,13,TRBV6-5,CASSSQGAREQYF,TGTGCCAGCAGTTCACAGGGGGCGAGGGAGCAGTACTTC
TRBJ2-7,.,.,14,TRBV9,CASSVGGTHYEQYF,TGTGCCAGCAGCGTAGGTGGCACCCACTACGAGCAGTACTTC
TRBJ1-2,few,.,13,TRBV4-3,CASSRGSGYGYTF,TGCGCCAGCAGCCGGGGGAGCGGCTATGGCTACACCTTC
TRBJ2-1,once,TRBD2,20,TRBV9,CASSVARGTSGRSSYNEQFF,TGTGCCAGCAGCGTAGCGAGGGGGACTAGCGGCCGCAGCTCCTACAATGAGCAGTTCTTC
TRBJ2-3,once,.,14,TRBV5-1,CASSSRGRADTQYF,TGCGCCAGCAGCTCACGGGGGCGGGCAGATACGCAGTATTTT
TRBJ2-1,once,.,13,TRBV7-2,CASRITTGIVEFF,TGTGCCAGCAGAATTACTACAGGTATCGTAGAGTTCTTC
TRBJ2-1,.,.,13,TRBV7-3,CASSFSGYNEQFF,TGTGCCAGCAGCTTTTCGGGCTACAATGAGCAGTTCTTC
TRBJ1-2,once,TRBD1,14,TRBV2,CASRTGGLGYGYTF,TGTGCCAGCAGAACAGGGGGCTTGGGCTATGGCTACACCTTC